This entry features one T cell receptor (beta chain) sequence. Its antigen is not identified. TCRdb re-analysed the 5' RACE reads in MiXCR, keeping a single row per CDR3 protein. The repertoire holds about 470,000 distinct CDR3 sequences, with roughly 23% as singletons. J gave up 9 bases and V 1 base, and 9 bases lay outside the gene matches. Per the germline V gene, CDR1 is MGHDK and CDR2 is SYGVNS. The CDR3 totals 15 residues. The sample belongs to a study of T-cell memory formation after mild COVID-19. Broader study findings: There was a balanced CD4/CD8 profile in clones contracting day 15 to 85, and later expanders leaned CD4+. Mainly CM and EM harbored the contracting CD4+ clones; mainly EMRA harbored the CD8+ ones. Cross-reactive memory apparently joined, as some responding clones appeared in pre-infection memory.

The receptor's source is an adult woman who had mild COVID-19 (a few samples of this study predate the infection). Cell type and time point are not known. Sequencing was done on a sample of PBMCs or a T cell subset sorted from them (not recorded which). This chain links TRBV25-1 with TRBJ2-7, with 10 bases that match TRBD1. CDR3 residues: CASSEWGRDRGGQYF. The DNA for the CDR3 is TGTGCCAGCAGTGAATGGGGCCGGGACAGGGGTGGGCAGTACTTC.